This TCR beta chain derives from a study of blood T cell repertoires in COVID-19 (dated by TCRdb to the early 2020s). Regarding the complete study: The collaborator samples originated in the United States, Italy and Spain and spanned the acute and convalescent phases of COVID-19. The prospective study material was composed of cDNA or gDNA derived from T cells, B-cell-depleted T cells, or PBMCs. The dataset comprised deeply sampled blood TCRbeta repertoires from subjects exposed to, actively infected with, or recovered from COVID-19. A freely available public database, intended as a resource for researchers studying the immune response to SARS-CoV-2, is where the repertoires were released. Samples were obtained from the ongoing ImmuneRACE study (first 160 participants) and from approximately 1,200 subjects provided by 6 global collaborators. Sample metadata almost always included a de-identified subject ID, COVID-19 status, age in years and sex. Where HLA class I and class II types were available, the types were taken from metadata supplied by the sample provider, not from assay-based typing. Broader findings and caveats from the paper: The amount of clinical and demographic metadata varied by source and participant and was provided uncurated.

Collaborating institutions collected whole blood in K2EDTA tubes following their own protocols. For TCRbeta analysis, collaborators shipped samples as frozen whole blood, isolated PBMCs, or DNA extracted from either of those sample types. Turning to this clone: The clone's antigen remains unknown. No much larger clone is present one base from it, and per-base qualities are unavailable.

The CDR3 measures 13 amino acids from cysteine to phenylalanine. The DNA shown is the 39-base CDR3, in frame from base 1. Unmatched junction bases come to 4, with V trimmed by 9 bases and J by 3 bases. The germline V gene (reference sequence) provides CDR1 LNHDA and CDR2 SQIVND. TCRbeta CDR3 regions were amplified from genomic DNA using the immunoSEQ Assay, a bias-controlled multiplex PCR. Under the source paper's analysis protocol: The number of nucleated cells in each sample was estimated by amplification of reference gene primers within the assay. Sequence reads were collapsed and filtered to measure the absolute abundance of every unique TCRbeta CDR3 rearrangement. For each sample, productive Simpson clonality was calculated by taking the square root of Simpson's diversity index across productive rearrangements. TCRdb re-hosts the immuneACCESS table, in-frame sequences only. Its copies lack some clones; in the studies checked, an unresolved V gene accounts for under half of them, and the cause for the rest is not known. V, J and clone size reflect that table, while D and trimming were determined from the DNA. For this sample there are fewer than 400,000 clones; around 90% appear just once. In total, the top ten clones hold approximately 2.9% of the sample.

The sequence joins TRBV19 to TRBJ2-2; 7 central bases correspond to TRBD2. Sequencing was done on a sample of peripheral blood. This receptor was taken from a human donor in a cohort sampled during active COVID-19. The CDR3: CASGEGYTGELFF. DNA sequence: TGTGCCAGCGGGGAGGGGTACACCGGGGAGCTGTTTTTT.